Detailed here is one T cell receptor beta chain. The record originates from a study of blood T cells in healthy people across ages. From germline, CDR1 is SGHDT and CDR2 YYEEEE. The CDR3 sequence is 15 residues long. Trimming removed 5 bases at V and 2 bases at J, with 11 bases between. A second about 6 to 12 cycle PCR used barcoded and J-beta primers. Each CDR3 protein is one row after TCRdb ran MiXCR on the 5' RACE reads. The table lists 1.5 million to 2 million distinct CDR3 sequences, under 30% of them singletons. The J gene is TRBJ2-6, the V gene TRBV5-6, with a weak D call TRBD1 (5 bases). The sequence derives from a woman aged 25 to 39 in good health. Input material: blood. CDR3 loop: CASRKTGAGANVLTF. DNA for the CDR3: TGTGCCAGCAGAAAAACAGGTGCTGGGGCCAACGTCCTGACTTTC.